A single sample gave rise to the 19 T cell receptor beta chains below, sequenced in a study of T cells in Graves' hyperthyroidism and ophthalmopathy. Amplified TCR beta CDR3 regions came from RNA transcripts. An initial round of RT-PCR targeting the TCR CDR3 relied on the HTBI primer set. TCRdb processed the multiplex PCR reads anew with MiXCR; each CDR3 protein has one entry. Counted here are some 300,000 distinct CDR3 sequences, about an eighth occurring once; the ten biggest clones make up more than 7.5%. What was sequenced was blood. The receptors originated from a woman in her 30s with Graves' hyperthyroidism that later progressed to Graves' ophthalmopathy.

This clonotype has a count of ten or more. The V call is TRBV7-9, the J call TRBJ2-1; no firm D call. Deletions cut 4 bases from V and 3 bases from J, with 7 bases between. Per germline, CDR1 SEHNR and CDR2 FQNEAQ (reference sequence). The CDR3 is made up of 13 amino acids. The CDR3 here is CASSSDNYNEQFF. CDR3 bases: TGTGCCAGCAGCTCCGACAACTACAATGAGCAGTTCTTC. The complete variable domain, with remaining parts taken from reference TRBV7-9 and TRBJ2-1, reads DTGVSQNPRHKITKRGQNVTFRCDPISEHNRLYWYRQTLGQGPEFLTYFQNEAQLEKSRLLSDRFSAERPKGSFSTLEIQRTEQGDSAMYLCASSSDNYNEQFFGPGTRLTVL.

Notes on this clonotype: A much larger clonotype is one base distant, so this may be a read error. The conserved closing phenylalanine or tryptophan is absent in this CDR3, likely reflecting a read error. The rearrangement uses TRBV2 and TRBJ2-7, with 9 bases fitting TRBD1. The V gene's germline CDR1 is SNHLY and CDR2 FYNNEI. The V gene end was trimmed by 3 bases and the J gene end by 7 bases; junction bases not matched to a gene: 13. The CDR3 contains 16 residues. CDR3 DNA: TGTGCCAGCAGTGAGTTTAGGCCAGACAGGGGGGGAGAGCAGTACCTC. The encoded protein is CASSEFRPDRGGEQYL.

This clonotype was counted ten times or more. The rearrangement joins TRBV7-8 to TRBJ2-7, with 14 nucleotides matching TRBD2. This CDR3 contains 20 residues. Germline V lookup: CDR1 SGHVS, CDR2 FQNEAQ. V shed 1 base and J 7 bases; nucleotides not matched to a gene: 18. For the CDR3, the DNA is TGTGCCAGCAGCTTAGGGGAGGGACTAGCGGGAGATATTGCGCCTGGGGAGCAGTACTTC. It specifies CASSLGEGLAGDIAPGEQYF.

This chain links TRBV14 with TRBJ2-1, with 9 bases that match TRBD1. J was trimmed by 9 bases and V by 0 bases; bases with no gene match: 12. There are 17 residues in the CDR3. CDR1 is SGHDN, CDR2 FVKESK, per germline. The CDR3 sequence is CASSQDVGTGYRVEQFF. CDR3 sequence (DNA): TGTGCCAGCAGCCAAGATGTTGGGACAGGGTACCGGGTTGAGCAGTTCTTC.

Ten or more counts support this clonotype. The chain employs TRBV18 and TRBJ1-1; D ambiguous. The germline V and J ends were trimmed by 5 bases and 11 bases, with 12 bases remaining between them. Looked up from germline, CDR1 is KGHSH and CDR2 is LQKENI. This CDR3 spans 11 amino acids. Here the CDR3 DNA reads TGTGCCAGCTCAAATTTGTATGAGGCTTTCTTT. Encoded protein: CASSNLYEAFF.

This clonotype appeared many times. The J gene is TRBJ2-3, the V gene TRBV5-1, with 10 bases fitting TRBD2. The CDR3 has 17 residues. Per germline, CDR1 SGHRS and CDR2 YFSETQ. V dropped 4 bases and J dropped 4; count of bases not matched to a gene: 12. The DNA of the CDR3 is TGCGCCAGCAGCCCCTCAGGGTCTAGCGGGAGTGCAGATACGCAGTATTTT. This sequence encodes CASSPSGSSGSADTQYF.

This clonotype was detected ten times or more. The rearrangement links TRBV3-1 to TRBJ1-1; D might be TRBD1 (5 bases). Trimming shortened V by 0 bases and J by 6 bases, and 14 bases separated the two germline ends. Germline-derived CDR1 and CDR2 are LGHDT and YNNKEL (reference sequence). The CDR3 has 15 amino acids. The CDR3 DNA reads TGTGCCAGCAGCCAAGATGGTAGCGGGGACGCTGAAGCTTTCTTT. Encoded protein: CASSQDGSGDAEAFF.

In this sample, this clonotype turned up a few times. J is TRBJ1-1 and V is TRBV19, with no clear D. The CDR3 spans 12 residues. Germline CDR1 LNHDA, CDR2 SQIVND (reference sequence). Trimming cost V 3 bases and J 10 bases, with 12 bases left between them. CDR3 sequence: CASSIGVMGAFF. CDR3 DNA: TGTGCCAGTAGTATTGGTGTCATGGGAGCTTTCTTT.

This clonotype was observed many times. The CDR3 nucleotides read TGCGCCAGCAGCTTGCGGGGTGCCACTGAAGCTTTCTTT. This sequence encodes CASSLRGATEAFF. J is TRBJ1-1 and V is TRBV5-1; D unclear. Trimming left V 1 base short and J 4 bases short, with 8 bases between. This CDR3 is 13 amino acids long. The germline V gene encodes CDR1 SGHRS and CDR2 YFSETQ.

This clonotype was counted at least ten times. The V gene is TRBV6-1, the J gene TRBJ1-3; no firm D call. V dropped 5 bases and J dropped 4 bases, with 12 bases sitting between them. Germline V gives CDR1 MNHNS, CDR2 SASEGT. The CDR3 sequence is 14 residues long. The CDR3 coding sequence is TGTGCCAGCAGTCTGGTTCAAGCCGGAAACACCATATATTTT. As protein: CASSLVQAGNTIYF.

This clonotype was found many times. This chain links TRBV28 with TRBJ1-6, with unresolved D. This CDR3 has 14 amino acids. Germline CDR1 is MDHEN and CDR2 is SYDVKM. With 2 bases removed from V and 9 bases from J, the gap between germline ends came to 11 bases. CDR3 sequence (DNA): TGTGCCAGCAGTTTAGTGGGGAACCCTTCACCCCTCCACTTT. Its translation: CASSLVGNPSPLHF. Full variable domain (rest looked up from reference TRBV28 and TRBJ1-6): DVKVTQSSRYLVKRTGEKVFLECVQDMDHENMFWYRQDPGLGLRLIYFSYDVKMKEKGDIPEGYSVSREKKERFSLILESASTNQTSMYLCASSLVGNPSPLHFGNGTRLTVT.

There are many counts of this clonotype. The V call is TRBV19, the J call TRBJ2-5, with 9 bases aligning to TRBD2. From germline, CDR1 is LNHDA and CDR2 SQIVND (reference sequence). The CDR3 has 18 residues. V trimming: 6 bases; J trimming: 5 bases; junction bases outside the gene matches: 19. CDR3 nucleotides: TGTGCCAGTAGGCTTAGGGGGGAGGTTAGCGGGAGTTTGGAGACCCAGTACTTC. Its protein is CASRLRGEVSGSLETQYF.

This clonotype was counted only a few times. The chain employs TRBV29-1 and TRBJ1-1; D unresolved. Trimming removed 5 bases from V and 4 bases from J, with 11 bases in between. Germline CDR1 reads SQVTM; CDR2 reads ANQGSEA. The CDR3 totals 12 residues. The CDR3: CSVIREGTEAFF. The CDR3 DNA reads TGCAGCGTTATTCGTGAGGGCACTGAAGCTTTCTTT.

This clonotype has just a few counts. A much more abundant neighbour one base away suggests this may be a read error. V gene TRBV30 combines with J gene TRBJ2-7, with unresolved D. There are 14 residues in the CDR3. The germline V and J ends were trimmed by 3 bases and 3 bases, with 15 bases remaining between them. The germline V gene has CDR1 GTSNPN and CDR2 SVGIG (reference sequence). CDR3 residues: CAWRDEARYYEQYF. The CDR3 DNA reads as TGTGCCTGGAGGGACGAGGCAAGATACTACGAGCAGTACTTC.

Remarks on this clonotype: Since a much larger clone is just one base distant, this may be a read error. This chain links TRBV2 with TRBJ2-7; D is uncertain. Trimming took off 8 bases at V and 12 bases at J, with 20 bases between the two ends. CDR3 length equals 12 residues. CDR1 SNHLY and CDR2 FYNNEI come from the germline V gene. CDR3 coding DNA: TGTGCCAGCTGGAATACCTTGATCGGGCGGTACTTC. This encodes CASWNTLIGRYF.

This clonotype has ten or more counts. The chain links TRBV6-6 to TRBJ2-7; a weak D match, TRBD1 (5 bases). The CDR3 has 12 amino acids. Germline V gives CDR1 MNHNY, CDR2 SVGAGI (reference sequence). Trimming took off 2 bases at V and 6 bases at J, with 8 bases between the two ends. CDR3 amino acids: CASSYEGAEQYF. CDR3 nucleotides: TGTGCCAGCAGTTACGAAGGGGCCGAGCAGTACTTC.

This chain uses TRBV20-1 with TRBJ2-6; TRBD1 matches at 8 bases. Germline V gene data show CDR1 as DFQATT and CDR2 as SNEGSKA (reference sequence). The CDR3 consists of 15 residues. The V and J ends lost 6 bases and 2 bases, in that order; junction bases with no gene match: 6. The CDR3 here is CSADTQGAGANVLTF. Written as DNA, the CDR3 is TGCAGTGCGGATACACAGGGGGCTGGGGCCAACGTCCTGACTTTC.

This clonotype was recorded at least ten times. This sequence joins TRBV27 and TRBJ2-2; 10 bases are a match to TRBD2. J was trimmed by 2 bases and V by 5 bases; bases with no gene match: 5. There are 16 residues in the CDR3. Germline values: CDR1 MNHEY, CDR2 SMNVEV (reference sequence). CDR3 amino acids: CASSPRTSGNTGELFF. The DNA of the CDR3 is TGTGCCAGCAGTCCTCGGACTAGCGGCAACACCGGGGAGCTGTTTTTT.

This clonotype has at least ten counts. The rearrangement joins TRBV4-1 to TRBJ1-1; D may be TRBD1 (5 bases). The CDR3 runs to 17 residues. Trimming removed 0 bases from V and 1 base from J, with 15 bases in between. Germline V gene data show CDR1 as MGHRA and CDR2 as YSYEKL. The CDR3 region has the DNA TGCGCCAGCAGCCAAGATGTCCAGGGTAGGAGGAACACTGAAGCTTTCTTT. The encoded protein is CASSQDVQGRRNTEAFF.